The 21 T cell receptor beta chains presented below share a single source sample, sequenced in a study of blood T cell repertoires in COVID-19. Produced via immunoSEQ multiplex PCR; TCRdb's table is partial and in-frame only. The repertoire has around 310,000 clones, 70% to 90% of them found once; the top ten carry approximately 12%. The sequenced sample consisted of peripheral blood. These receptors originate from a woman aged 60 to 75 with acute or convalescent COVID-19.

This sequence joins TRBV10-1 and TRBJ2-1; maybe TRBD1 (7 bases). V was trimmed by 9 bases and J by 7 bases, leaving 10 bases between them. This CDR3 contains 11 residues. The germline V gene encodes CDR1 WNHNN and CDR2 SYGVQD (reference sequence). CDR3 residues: CASQGGNEQFF. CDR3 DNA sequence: TGCGCCAGTCAGGGGGGTAATGAGCAGTTCTTC.

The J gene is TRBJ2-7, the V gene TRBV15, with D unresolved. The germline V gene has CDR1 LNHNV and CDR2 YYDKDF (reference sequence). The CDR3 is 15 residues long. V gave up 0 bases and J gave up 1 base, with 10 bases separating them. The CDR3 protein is CATSRESVTSYEQYF. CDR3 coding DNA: TGTGCCACCAGCAGAGAGAGCGTCACTTCCTACGAGCAGTACTTC.

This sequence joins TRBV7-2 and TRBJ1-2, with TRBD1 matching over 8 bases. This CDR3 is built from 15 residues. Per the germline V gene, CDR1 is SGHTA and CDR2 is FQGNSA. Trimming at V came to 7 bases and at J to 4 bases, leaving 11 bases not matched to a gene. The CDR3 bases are TGTGCCAGCACCCAACAGGGGGGAGGCTCCTATGGCTACACCTTC. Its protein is CASTQQGGGSYGYTF.

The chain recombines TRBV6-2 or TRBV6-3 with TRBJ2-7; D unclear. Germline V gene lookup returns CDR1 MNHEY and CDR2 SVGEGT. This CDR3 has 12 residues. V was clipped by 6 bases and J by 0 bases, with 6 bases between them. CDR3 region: CASSSSSYEQYF. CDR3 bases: TGTGCCAGCAGCTCGAGCTCCTACGAGCAGTACTTC.

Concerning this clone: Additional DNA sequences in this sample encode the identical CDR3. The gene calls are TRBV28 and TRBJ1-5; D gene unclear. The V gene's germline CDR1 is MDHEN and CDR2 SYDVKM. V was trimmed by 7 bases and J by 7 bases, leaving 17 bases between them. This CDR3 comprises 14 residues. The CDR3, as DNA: TGTGCCAGCACCGACCCGGGAGGGCACCAGCCCCAGCATTTT. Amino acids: CASTDPGGHQPQHF. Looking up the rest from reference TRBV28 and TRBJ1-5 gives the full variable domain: DVKVTQSSRYLVKRTGEKVFLECVQDMDHENMFWYRQDPGLGLRLIYFSYDVKMKEKGDIPEGYSVSREKKERFSLILESASTNQTSMYLCASTDPGGHQPQHFGDGTRLSIL.

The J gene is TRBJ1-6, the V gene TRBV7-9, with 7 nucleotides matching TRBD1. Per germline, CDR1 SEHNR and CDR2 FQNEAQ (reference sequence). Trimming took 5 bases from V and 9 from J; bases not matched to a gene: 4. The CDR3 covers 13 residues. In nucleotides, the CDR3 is TGTGCCAGCAGCCCGACAGGGCTTTCACCCCTCCACTTT. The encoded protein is CASSPTGLSPLHF.

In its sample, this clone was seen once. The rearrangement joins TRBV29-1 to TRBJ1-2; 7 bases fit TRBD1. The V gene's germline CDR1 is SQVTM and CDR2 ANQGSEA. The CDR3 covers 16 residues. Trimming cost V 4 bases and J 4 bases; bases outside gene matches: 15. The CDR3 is CSVVQGISALLYGYTF. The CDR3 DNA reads TGCAGCGTTGTACAGGGGATTAGCGCCCTTCTCTATGGCTACACCTTC.

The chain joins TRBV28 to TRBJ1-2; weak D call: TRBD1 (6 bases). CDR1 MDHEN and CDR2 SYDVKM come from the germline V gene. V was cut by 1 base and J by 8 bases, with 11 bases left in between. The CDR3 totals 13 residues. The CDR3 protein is CASSLLQGKGYTF. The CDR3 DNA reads TGTGCCAGCAGTTTATTGCAGGGGAAAGGCTACACCTTC.

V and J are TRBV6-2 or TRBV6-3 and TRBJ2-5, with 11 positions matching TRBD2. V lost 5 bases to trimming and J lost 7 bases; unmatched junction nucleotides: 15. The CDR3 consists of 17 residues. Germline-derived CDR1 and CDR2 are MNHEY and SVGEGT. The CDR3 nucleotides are TGTGCCAGCAGTCCCCCGGGTAGCGGGAGGGCCGATGCGACCCAGTACTTC. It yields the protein CASSPPGSGRADATQYF.

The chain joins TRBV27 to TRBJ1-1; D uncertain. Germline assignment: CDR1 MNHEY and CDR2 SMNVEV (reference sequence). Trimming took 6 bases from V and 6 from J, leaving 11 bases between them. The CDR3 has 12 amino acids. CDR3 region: CASSSSGSEAFF. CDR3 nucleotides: TGTGCCAGCAGCTCCTCAGGCTCTGAAGCTTTCTTT.

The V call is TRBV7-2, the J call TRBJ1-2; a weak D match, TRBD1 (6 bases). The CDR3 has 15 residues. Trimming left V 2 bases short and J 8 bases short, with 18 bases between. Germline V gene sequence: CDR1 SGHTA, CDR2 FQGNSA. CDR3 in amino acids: CASSLIRQASGGYTF. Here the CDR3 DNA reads TGTGCCAGCAGCTTAATCAGACAGGCCTCGGGAGGCTACACCTTC.

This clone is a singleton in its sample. The CDR3 DNA follows: TGTGCCAGCACCAAATGGCCCAATGAGCAGTTCTTC. Translation gives CASTKWPNEQFF. The J gene is TRBJ2-1, the V gene TRBV28; D call uncertain. Trimming stripped 7 bases from V and 6 bases from J, with 10 bases between. The length of the CDR3 is 12 residues. Germline V lookup: CDR1 MDHEN, CDR2 SYDVKM.

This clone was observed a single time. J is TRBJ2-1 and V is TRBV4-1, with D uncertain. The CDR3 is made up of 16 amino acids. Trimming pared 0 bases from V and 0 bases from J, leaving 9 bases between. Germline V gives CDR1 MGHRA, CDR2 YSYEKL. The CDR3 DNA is TGCGCCAGCAGCCAAGACGACATCAGCTCCTACAATGAGCAGTTCTTC. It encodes CASSQDDISSYNEQFF.

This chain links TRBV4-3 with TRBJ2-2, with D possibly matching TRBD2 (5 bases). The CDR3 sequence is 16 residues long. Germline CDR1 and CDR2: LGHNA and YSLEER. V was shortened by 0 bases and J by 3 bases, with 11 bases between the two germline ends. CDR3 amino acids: CASSQDTAEYTGELFF. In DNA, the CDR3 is TGCGCCAGCAGCCAAGATACAGCGGAATACACCGGGGAGCTGTTTTTT.

CDR3 nucleotide sequence: TGTGCCAGCAGTTCATGGACAGGGGCAATGAACACTGAAGCTTTCTTT. Its protein is CASSSWTGAMNTEAFF. The V call is TRBV28, the J call TRBJ1-1; 9 nucleotides align to TRBD1. V lost 4 bases, J lost 0 bases, and 6 bases stayed unmatched. The CDR3 spans 16 residues. Germline CDR1 reads MDHEN; CDR2 reads SYDVKM.

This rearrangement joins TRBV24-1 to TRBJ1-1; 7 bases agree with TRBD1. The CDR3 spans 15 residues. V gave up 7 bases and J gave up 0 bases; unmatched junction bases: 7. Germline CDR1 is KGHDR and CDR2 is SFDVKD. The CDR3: CATRSGDRLNTEAFF. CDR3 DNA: TGTGCCACCAGGTCGGGGGACAGATTGAACACTGAAGCTTTCTTT.

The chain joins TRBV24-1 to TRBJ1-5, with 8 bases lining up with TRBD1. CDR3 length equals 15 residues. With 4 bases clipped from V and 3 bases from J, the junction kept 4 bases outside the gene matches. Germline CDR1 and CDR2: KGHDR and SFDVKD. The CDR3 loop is CATSESRGLNQPQHF. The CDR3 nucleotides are TGTGCCACCAGTGAGTCCAGGGGGCTCAATCAGCCCCAGCATTTT.

The CDR3 loop reads CATKREGGYNEQFF. The CDR3 DNA is TGTGCCACAAAGCGGGAGGGGGGGTACAATGAGCAGTTCTTC. This chain joins TRBV28 and TRBJ2-1, with 10 positions matching TRBD2. The CDR3 consists of 14 residues. Germline CDR1 and CDR2: MDHEN and SYDVKM. The V segment lost 10 bases and the J segment 4 bases; nucleotides outside the gene matches: 7. Drawing the rest from reference TRBV28 and TRBJ2-1, the complete variable domain is DVKVTQSSRYLVKRTGEKVFLECVQDMDHENMFWYRQDPGLGLRLIYFSYDVKMKEKGDIPEGYSVSREKKERFSLILESASTNQTSMYLCATKREGGYNEQFFGPGTRLTVL.

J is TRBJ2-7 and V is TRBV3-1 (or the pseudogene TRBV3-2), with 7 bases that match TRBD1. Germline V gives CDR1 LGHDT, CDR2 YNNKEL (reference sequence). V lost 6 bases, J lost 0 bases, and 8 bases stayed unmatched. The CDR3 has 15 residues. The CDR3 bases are TGTGCCAGCAGTCGGACAGGACAGAGCTCCTACGAGCAGTACTTC. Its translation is CASSRTGQSSYEQYF.

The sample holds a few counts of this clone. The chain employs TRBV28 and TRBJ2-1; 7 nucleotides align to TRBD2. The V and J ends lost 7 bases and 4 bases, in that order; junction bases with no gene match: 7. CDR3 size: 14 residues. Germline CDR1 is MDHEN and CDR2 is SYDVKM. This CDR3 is CASTPGGVYNEQFF. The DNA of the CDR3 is TGTGCCAGCACCCCTGGGGGGGTTTACAATGAGCAGTTCTTC.

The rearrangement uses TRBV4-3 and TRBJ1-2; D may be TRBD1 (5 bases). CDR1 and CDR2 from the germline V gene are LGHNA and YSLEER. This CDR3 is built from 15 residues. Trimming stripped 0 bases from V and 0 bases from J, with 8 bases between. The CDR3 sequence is CASSQDLQANYGYTF. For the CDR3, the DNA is TGCGCCAGCAGCCAAGATCTACAGGCTAACTATGGCTACACCTTC.